Presented here are 20 T cell receptor beta chains from one specimen sequenced in a study of T cell responses to AZD1222 COVID-19 vaccine. Measured with immunoSEQ multiplex PCR; TCRdb has only the in-frame clones, and not every one. The table includes tens of thousands of clones, about nine tenths detected once. Sequencing used peripheral blood, obtained on day 0 of AZD1222 vaccination. These receptors were collected from an adult in good health.

In DNA form, the CDR3 reads TGTGCCAGTAGTTCGGCTGGCAACCTGCTGTTTTTT. Its translation: CASSSAGNLLFF. The chain employs TRBV19 and TRBJ2-2; no clear D. The CDR3 consists of 12 residues. Germline CDR1 and CDR2: LNHDA and SQIVND (reference sequence). The germline V and J ends were trimmed by 5 bases and 13 bases, with 14 bases remaining between them.

The V and J genes are TRBV3-1 (or the pseudogene TRBV3-2) and TRBJ2-5; D is undetermined. The V end was cut by 6 bases, the J end by 4 bases, with 12 bases between. This CDR3 spans 13 amino acids. Per the germline V gene, CDR1 is LGHDT and CDR2 is YNNKEL (reference sequence). The CDR3 sequence: CASRSRGGETQYF. The CDR3 DNA reads as TGTGCCAGCAGATCCCGCGGCGGAGAGACCCAGTACTTC.

This chain joins TRBV4-2 and TRBJ2-7; the match to TRBD2 covers 7 bases. Germline V CDR1 and CDR2: LGHNA, YNFKEQ. With 1 base clipped from V and 3 bases from J, the junction kept 3 bases outside the gene matches. This CDR3 comprises 14 residues. CDR3 nucleotide sequence: TGTGCCAGCAGCCAAGGACGGGGGGACTACGAGCAGTACTTC. This gives the protein CASSQGRGDYEQYF.

Here the CDR3 DNA reads TGCGCCAGCAGCCCCCAGGTGACTAGCGGGCCCCACAATGAGCAGTTCTTC. Amino acid sequence: CASSPQVTSGPHNEQFF. The V and J genes are TRBV4-3 and TRBJ2-1, with 10 bases that match TRBD2. CDR3 size: 17 residues. CDR1 is LGHNA and CDR2 is YSLEER in the germline V gene. Trimming took 4 bases from V and 5 from J; bases not matched to a gene: 11.

The J gene is TRBJ2-1, the V gene TRBV19; D gene uncertain. The CDR3 sequence is 12 residues long. CDR1 and CDR2 (germline): LNHDA, SQIVND (reference sequence). The ends were cut back, 5 bases at V and 6 bases at J, with 8 bases in the middle. The CDR3, as DNA: TGTGCCAGTAGTTTGACTGTCAATGAGCAGTTCTTC. Amino acid sequence: CASSLTVNEQFF.

This clone appeared a single time. V is TRBV12-3 or TRBV12-4 and J is TRBJ1-6; the D is unclear. V lost 6 bases, J lost 8 bases, and 8 bases lay in between. The CDR3 has 12 residues. The CDR3 loop is CASSRTYSPLHF. The CDR3 DNA sequence: TGTGCCAGCAGCCGTACATATTCACCCCTCCACTTT.

The chain couples TRBV5-1 to TRBJ2-3, with a weak D call TRBD1 (6 bases). Germline CDR1 SGHRS, CDR2 YFSETQ. The CDR3 is 16 residues long. Trimming shortened V by 2 bases and J by 2 bases, and 15 bases separated the two germline ends. The CDR3 region is CASSLSSVGATDTQYF. CDR3 DNA: TGCGCCAGCAGCTTATCTTCGGTGGGGGCCACAGATACGCAGTATTTT.

This chain connects TRBV7-8 to TRBJ2-5, with 7 bases identical to TRBD1. There are 15 residues in the CDR3. J gave up 2 bases and V 4 bases, and 7 bases lay outside the gene matches. Germline lookup yields CDR1 SGHVS and CDR2 FQNEAQ. CDR3 loop: CASSSDRFDQETQYF. The CDR3 nucleotides read TGTGCCAGCAGCTCGGACAGGTTTGATCAAGAGACCCAGTACTTC.

This clone was counted a single time. The chain recombines TRBV10-3 with TRBJ1-1; TRBD1 agrees at 10 bases. V gave up 9 bases and J gave up 0 bases; unmatched junction bases: 16. This CDR3 contains 18 residues. In germline, CDR1 is ENHRY, CDR2 SYGVKD. CDR3 in amino acids: CAIFRFLGDRGLNTEAFF. Written as DNA, the CDR3 is TGTGCCATTTTCCGTTTTCTCGGGGACAGGGGCCTGAACACTGAAGCTTTCTTT.

This chain connects TRBV9 to TRBJ2-2; D possibly uses TRBD1 or TRBD2 (5 bases each). Trimming removed 4 bases at V and 6 bases at J, with 10 bases between. Germline V gene sequence: CDR1 SGDLS, CDR2 YYNGEE. The CDR3 sequence is 13 residues long. CDR3 sequence reads: CASSRGPPGELFF. CDR3 coding DNA: TGTGCCAGCAGCCGGGGACCTCCCGGGGAGCTGTTTTTT.

The chain carries TRBV5-1 and TRBJ2-5; a possible D gene is TRBD1 (6 bases). Per the germline V gene, CDR1 is SGHRS and CDR2 is YFSETQ. Trimming removed 1 base at V and 5 bases at J, with 21 bases between. This CDR3 has 17 amino acids. The CDR3: CASSLRTAAGLGETQYF. As DNA, the CDR3 is TGCGCCAGCAGCTTGCGGACAGCGGCGGGCCTGGGGGAGACCCAGTACTTC.

J is TRBJ2-3 and V is TRBV6-5; 10 bases map to TRBD1. CDR1 and CDR2 (germline): MNHEY, SVGAGI. V gave up 9 bases and J gave up 0 bases; unmatched junction bases: 6. The CDR3 runs 15 residues. The CDR3 loop reads CASSRQGASTDTQYF. The CDR3 DNA reads TGTGCCAGTTCCCGACAGGGGGCGAGCACAGATACGCAGTATTTT.

The chain has TRBV6-6 and TRBJ1-1; TRBD1 matches 7 bases. Per germline, CDR1 MNHNY and CDR2 SVGAGI (reference sequence). With 2 bases clipped from V and 3 bases from J, the junction kept 0 bases outside the gene matches. There are 13 residues in the CDR3. The CDR3 coding sequence is TGTGCCAGCAGTTACGACAGGGACACTGAAGCTTTCTTT. As protein: CASSYDRDTEAFF.

V gene TRBV18 combines with J gene TRBJ2-5, with TRBD1 identical over 9 bases. Germline V gene data show CDR1 as KGHSH and CDR2 as LQKENI. CDR3 length equals 18 residues. With 2 bases clipped from V and 1 base from J, the junction kept 11 bases outside the gene matches. The CDR3 DNA follows: TGTGCCAGCTCACCAATTACAGGGGGCGCAGGGTCCCAAGAGACCCAGTACTTC. Translating it yields CASSPITGGAGSQETQYF.

V usage is TRBV3-1 (or the pseudogene TRBV3-2) and J usage is TRBJ1-5; D is ambiguous. Trimming took off 1 base at V and 4 bases at J, with 8 bases between the two ends. Germline values: CDR1 LGHDT, CDR2 YNNKEL (reference sequence). The CDR3 spans 14 residues. CDR3 sequence reads: CASSQGSFNQPQHF. The CDR3 DNA follows: TGTGCCAGCAGCCAAGGGTCATTTAATCAGCCCCAGCATTTT.

This chain connects TRBV19 to TRBJ1-1; TRBD1 agrees at 9 bases. This CDR3 region has 15 residues. V lost 5 bases to trimming and J lost 7 bases; unmatched junction nucleotides: 11. Germline CDR1 LNHDA, CDR2 SQIVND (reference sequence). The CDR3 region has the DNA TGTGCCAGTAGTGAAATTGGACAGGGGCAGGGTGAAGCTTTCTTT. Protein product: CASSEIGQGQGEAFF.

This clone was counted a single time. The chain recombines TRBV4-3 with TRBJ1-6; TRBD1 matches 8 bases. The length of the CDR3 is 14 residues. The germline gives CDR1 LGHNA, CDR2 YSLEER. V trimming: 1 base; J trimming: 7 bases; junction bases outside the gene matches: 0. CDR3 region: CASSQAGGNSPLHF. CDR3 nucleotides: TGCGCCAGCAGCCAAGCAGGGGGCAATTCACCCCTCCACTTT.

This CDR3 is CASSLRGSQSEAFF. CDR3 DNA sequence: TGTGCCAGCAGTTTAAGGGGCAGCCAGTCTGAAGCTTTCTTT. The chain employs TRBV27 and TRBJ1-1; D may be TRBD1 (5 bases). V was clipped by 2 bases and J by 6 bases, with 13 bases between them. Germline V gene lookup returns CDR1 MNHEY and CDR2 SMNVEV (reference sequence). CDR3 length equals 14 residues.

This clone was detected once. The chain recombines TRBV7-9 with TRBJ2-5; D may be TRBD2 (5 bases). Germline V lookup: CDR1 SEHNR, CDR2 FQNEAQ (reference sequence). V lost 4 bases to trimming and J lost 2 bases, with 20 bases between them. The CDR3 covers 17 residues. CDR3 coding DNA: TGTGCCAGCAGCTCTCACGCGGGTTATATGGGACAAGAGACCCAGTACTTC. The encoded protein is CASSSHAGYMGQETQYF.

The rearrangement uses TRBV13 and TRBJ1-4, with 9 bases that match TRBD1. The germline gives CDR1 PRHDT, CDR2 FYEKMQ (reference sequence). J lost 8 bases, V lost 5 bases, and 9 bases had no gene match. The CDR3 has 15 residues. The CDR3 is CASSTSDRGKEKLFF. The CDR3 DNA reads as TGTGCCAGCAGCACATCCGACAGGGGGAAGGAAAAACTGTTTTTT.